This T cell receptor (beta chain) emerged from a study of shared clonotypes between healthy human individuals. Assay: immunoSEQ multiplex PCR; the TCRdb copy retains only in-frame clones and omits some. This sample carries 450,000 to 650,000 clones, around 77% of them seen once, and the ten largest clones take 12%. The CDR3 is 14 residues long. Trimming shortened V by 0 bases and J by 4 bases, and 9 bases separated the two germline ends. The V gene's germline CDR1 is SGHTA and CDR2 FQGTGA. The V call is TRBV7-3, the J call TRBJ1-1, with a tentative D call TRBD1 (5 bases). The sequence was obtained from a woman aged 40 to 49 in good health. Some clones in this sample may be carry-over from other donors' samples. Sequenced sample: PBMCs. The CDR3 region is CASSLTGESTEAFF. CDR3 nucleotide sequence: TGTGCCAGCAGCTTAACAGGGGAGAGCACTGAAGCTTTCTTT.